The clone carrying this T cell receptor beta chain was detected only a few times. Its antigen remains unidentified. This table comes from immunoSEQ multiplex PCR, and its TCRdb copy is limited to in-frame clones, with some not included. The repertoire holds around 20,000 clones, with about 81% as singletons. The data belong to a study of CD4 T cells in relation to SARS-CoV-2 and coronaviruses. Trimming took off 6 bases at V and 3 bases at J, with 14 bases between the two ends. Per the germline V gene, CDR1 is ENHRY and CDR2 is SYGVKD. There are 15 residues in the CDR3. CD4+ T cells from unexposed donors were obtained before the COVID-19 pandemic (2011-2018). The cells were cultured for approximately 10 days before CD4+ T cells were isolated. Some 1.9 million PBMCs per well were cultured with approximately 10 IU/ml IL-2.

Source material: CD4+ T cells from PBMCs, cultured in vitro. V gene TRBV10-3 combines with J gene TRBJ2-2; D possibly corresponds to TRBD1 (6 bases). The sequence derives from a human donor in good health. The CDR3 spells CAIRRTEGYTGELFF. The CDR3 DNA reads TGTGCCATCAGACGGACAGAGGGTTACACCGGGGAGCTGTTTTTT.